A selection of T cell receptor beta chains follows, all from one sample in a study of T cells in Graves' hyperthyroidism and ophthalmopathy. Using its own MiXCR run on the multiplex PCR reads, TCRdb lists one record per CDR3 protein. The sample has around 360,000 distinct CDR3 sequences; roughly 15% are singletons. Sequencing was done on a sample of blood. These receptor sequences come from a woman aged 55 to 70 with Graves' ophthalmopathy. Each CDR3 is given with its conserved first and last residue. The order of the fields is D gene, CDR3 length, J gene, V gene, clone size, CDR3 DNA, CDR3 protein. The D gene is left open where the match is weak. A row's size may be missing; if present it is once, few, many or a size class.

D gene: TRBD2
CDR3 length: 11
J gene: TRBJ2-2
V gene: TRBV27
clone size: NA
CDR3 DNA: TGTGCCATCGCGGGAGCCGGGGAGCTGTTTTTT
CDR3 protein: CAIAGAGELFF

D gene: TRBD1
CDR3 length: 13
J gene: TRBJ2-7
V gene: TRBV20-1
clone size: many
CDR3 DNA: TGCAGTGCTCCAGGGACAGGGGGAGACGAGCAGTACTTC
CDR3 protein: CSAPGTGGDEQYF

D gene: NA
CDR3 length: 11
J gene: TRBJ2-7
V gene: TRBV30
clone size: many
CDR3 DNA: TGTGCCTGGAGTGTACACGACGAGCAGTACTTC
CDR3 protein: CAWSVHDEQYF

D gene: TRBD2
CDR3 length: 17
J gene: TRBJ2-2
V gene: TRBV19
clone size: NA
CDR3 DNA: TGTGCCAGTAGTATGGGCCTAGCGGGAGTGAACACCGGGGAGCTGTTTTTT
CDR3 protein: CASSMGLAGVNTGELFF

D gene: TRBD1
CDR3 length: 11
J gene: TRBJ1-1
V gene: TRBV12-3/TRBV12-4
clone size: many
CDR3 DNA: TGTGCCAGCAGTCGACAGGGTGAAGCTTTCTTT
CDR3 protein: CASSRQGEAFF

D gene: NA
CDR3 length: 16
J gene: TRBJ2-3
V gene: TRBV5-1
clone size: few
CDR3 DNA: TGCGCCAGCAGCTTGGCGACATCGACCAACACAGATACGCAGTATTTT
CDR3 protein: CASSLATSTNTDTQYF

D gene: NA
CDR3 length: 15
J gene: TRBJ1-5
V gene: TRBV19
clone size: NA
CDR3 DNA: TGTGCCAGTAGTACCCGGGACAATCTTCGTCAGCCCCAGCATTTT
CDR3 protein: CASSTRDNLRQPQHF

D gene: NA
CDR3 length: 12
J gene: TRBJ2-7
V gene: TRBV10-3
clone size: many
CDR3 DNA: TGTGCCATCGCCCCGACCCGGGGCGAGCAGTACTTC
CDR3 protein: CAIAPTRGEQYF

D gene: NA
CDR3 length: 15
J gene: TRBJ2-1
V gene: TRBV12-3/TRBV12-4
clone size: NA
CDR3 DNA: TGTGCCAGCACCCCACCCCTACACTCCTACAATGAGCAGTTCTTC
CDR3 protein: CASTPPLHSYNEQFF

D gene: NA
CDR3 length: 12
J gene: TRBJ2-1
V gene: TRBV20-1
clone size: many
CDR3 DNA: TGCAGTGCTAGAAGGGAGTACAATGAGCAGTTCTTC
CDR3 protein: CSARREYNEQFF

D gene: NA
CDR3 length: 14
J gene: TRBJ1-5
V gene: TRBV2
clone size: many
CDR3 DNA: TGTGCCAGCAGTGAAGGACTGAGCAATCAGCCCCAGCATTTT
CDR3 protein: CASSEGLSNQPQHF

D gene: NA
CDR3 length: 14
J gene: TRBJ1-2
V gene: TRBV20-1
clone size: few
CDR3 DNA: TGCAGTGCGCGCCCCGGGGGGTCGAACTATGGCTACACCTTC
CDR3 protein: CSARPGGSNYGYTF

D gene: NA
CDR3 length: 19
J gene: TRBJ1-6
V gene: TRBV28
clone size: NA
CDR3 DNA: TGTGCCAGCAGCCCAGCAGTTTATACCCCCCGGGGCAGGGAATCACCCCTCCACTTT
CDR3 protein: CASSPAVYTPRGRESPLHF

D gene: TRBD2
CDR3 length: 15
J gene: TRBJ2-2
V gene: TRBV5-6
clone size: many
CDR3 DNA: TGTGCCAGCAGCGCGGGAGGGAGACCCACCGGGGAGCTGTTTTTT
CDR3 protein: CASSAGGRPTGELFF

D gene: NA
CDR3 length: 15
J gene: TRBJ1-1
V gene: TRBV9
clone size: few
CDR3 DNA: TGTGCCAGCAGCGTAGGTGTAGGGATGAACACTGAAGCTTTCTTT
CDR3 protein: CASSVGVGMNTEAFF

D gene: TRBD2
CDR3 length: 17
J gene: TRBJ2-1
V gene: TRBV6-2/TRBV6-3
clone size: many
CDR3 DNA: TGTGCCAGCACCTCACCAACTAGCGGGAGGAGCGTAAATGAGCAGTTCTTC
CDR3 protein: CASTSPTSGRSVNEQFF

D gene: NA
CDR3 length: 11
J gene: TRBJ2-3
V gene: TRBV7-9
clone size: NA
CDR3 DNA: TGTGCCAGCAGTGGTCAAGATACGCAGTATTTT
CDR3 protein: CASSGQDTQYF

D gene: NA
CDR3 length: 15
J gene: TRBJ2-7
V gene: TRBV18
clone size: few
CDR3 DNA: TGTGCCAGCTCCAAAGAGGGGAAAGTCATAGGCGAGCAGTACTTC
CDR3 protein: CASSKEGKVIGEQYF

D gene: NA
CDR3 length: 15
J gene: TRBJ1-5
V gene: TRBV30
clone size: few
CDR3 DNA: TGTGCCTGGAGTCCTACCACACAGTCCAATCAGCCCCAGCATTTT
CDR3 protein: CAWSPTTQSNQPQHF

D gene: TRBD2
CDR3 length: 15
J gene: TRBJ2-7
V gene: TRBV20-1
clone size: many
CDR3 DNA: TGCAGTGCTAGAGATCCGACTAGCGGAACCTACGAGCAGTACTTC
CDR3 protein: CSARDPTSGTYEQYF

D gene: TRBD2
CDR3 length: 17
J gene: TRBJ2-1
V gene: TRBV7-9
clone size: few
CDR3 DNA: TGTGCCAGCAGCCTAACTGGACTAGCGGGATCCTACAATGAGCAGTTCTTC
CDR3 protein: CASSLTGLAGSYNEQFF

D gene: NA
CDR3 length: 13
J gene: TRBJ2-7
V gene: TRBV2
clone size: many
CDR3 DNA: TGTGCCAGCAGACCCATGCAGTCCTACGAGCAGTACTTC
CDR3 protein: CASRPMQSYEQYF

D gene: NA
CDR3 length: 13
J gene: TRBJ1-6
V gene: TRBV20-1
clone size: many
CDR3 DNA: TGCAGTGCTAGAAAGGAGGAGAATTCACCCCTCCACTTT
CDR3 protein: CSARKEENSPLHF

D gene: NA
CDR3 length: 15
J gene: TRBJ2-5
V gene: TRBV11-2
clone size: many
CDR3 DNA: TGTGCCAGCAGCAAGGGGTTGGGGGATTCAGAGACCCAGTACTTC
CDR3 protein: CASSKGLGDSETQYF

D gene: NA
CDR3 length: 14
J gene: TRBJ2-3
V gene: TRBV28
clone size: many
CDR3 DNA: TGTGCCAGCAGTTTAGGGGGCGACACAGATACGCAGTATTTT
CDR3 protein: CASSLGGDTDTQYF

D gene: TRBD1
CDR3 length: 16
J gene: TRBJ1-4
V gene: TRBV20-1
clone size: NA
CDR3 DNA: TGCAGTGCTAGGGACAGGGCATTAACGACTAATGAAAAACTGTTTTTT
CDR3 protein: CSARDRALTTNEKLFF